The 25 T cell receptor beta chains below were found in one sample sequenced in a study of blood T cell repertoires in COVID-19. Using immunoSEQ multiplex PCR, the repertoire was profiled, and TCRdb retains in-frame clones only, with some absent. The data hold 170,000 or so clones, with around nine tenths observed a single time. The sequencing sample was made of peripheral blood. These receptors came from a woman aged 70-85 years with COVID-19, enrolled during active disease.

This clone is a singleton in its sample. The chain couples TRBV7-3 to TRBJ2-2; 11 bases align to TRBD2. CDR3 size: 18 residues. CDR1 and CDR2 (germline): SGHTA, FQGTGA. V lost 5 bases to trimming and J lost 5 bases; unmatched junction nucleotides: 13. In nucleotides, the CDR3 is TGTGCCAGCAGCCAATTCGGGACTAGCGGCCAGAGGACCGGGGAGCTGTTTTTT. Amino acids: CASSQFGTSGQRTGELFF.

The V and J genes are TRBV30 and TRBJ2-2; perhaps TRBD2 as D (5 bases). Germline V gives CDR1 GTSNPN, CDR2 SVGIG (reference sequence). V lost 5 bases, J lost 0 bases, and 7 bases lay in between. The length of the CDR3 is 13 residues. The CDR3 region is CAWSGSNTGELFF. The CDR3 region has the DNA TGTGCCTGGTCGGGGTCGAACACCGGGGAGCTGTTTTTT.

V and J are TRBV20-1 and TRBJ2-1; 15 bases align to TRBD2. This CDR3 is 17 amino acids long. V dropped 3 bases and J dropped 7; count of bases not matched to a gene: 10. The V gene's germline CDR1 is DFQATT and CDR2 SNEGSKA (reference sequence). The CDR3 DNA reads TGCAGTGCTAGTGGCGGCTCCGGGACTAGCGGGAGGAATGAGCAGTTCTTC. Its protein product is CSASGGSGTSGRNEQFF.

The chain couples TRBV6-1 to TRBJ1-3; TRBD1 matches at 10 bases. The ends lost 4 bases at V and 0 bases at J; junction bases unmatched: 3. Germline V gene lookup returns CDR1 MNHNS and CDR2 SASEGT. There are 16 residues in the CDR3. CDR3 sequence: CASSARTGGSGNTIYF. CDR3 in DNA: TGTGCCAGCAGTGCCCGGACAGGGGGCTCTGGAAACACCATATATTTT.

The chain uses TRBV28 and TRBJ2-1; 12 positions match TRBD2. This CDR3 spans 16 amino acids. Germline V gene data show CDR1 as MDHEN and CDR2 as SYDVKM. With 5 bases clipped from V and 4 bases from J, the junction kept 6 bases outside the gene matches. The CDR3 here is CASSPRGLAGYNEQFF. The CDR3 DNA reads TGTGCCAGCAGTCCACGCGGACTAGCGGGGTACAATGAGCAGTTCTTC.

In its sample, this clone was seen once. V and J are TRBV9 and TRBJ2-7, with TRBD2 matching over 10 bases. Germline V CDR1 and CDR2: SGDLS, YYNGEE. J gave up 4 bases and V 4 bases, and 14 bases lay outside the gene matches. This CDR3 spans 17 amino acids. This CDR3 is CASSPKGTSVLGYEQYF. The CDR3 DNA follows: TGTGCCAGCAGCCCGAAAGGGACTAGCGTACTCGGGTACGAGCAGTACTTC.

The chain recombines TRBV18 with TRBJ2-5; 10 nucleotides match TRBD1. V dropped 2 bases and J dropped 1; count of bases not matched to a gene: 4. The CDR3 loop spans 16 amino acids. In germline, CDR1 is KGHSH, CDR2 LQKENI. CDR3 sequence: CASSPEDRGFQETQYF. In DNA form, the CDR3 reads TGTGCCAGCTCACCAGAGGACAGGGGGTTCCAAGAGACCCAGTACTTC.

The CDR3 sequence is CASSRQGVDGELFF. As DNA, the CDR3 is TGTGCCAGCAGCCGGCAGGGGGTAGACGGGGAGCTGTTTTTT. J is TRBJ2-2 and V is TRBV3-1 (or the pseudogene TRBV3-2); TRBD1 agrees at 7 bases. Unmatched junction bases numbered 6, after V lost 4 bases and J lost 7 bases. CDR3 length equals 14 residues. Germline V CDR1 and CDR2: LGHDT, YNNKEL (reference sequence).

The chain employs TRBV4-1 and TRBJ2-4; TRBD1 agrees at 8 bases. Germline V gene sequence: CDR1 MGHRA, CDR2 YSYEKL. CDR3 length equals 17 residues. Losses at the gene ends were 3 bases for V and 4 bases for J; bases not matched to a gene: 11. In nucleotides, the CDR3 is TGCGCCAGCAGCCACCTGGCCAGGGGGCAGGGGAAAAACATTCAGTACTTC. It yields the protein CASSHLARGQGKNIQYF.

V gene TRBV12-3 or TRBV12-4 combines with J gene TRBJ2-7; 9 nucleotides align to TRBD1. The V and J ends lost 10 bases and 4 bases, in that order; junction bases with no gene match: 8. This CDR3 is 13 amino acids long. The chain's CDR3 is CATGQGQGYEQYF. The CDR3 DNA reads as TGTGCCACGGGACAGGGACAGGGTTACGAGCAGTACTTC.

The gene calls are TRBV13 and TRBJ2-7; unclear D gene. Trimming left V 1 base short and J 4 bases short, with 5 bases between. Looked up from germline, CDR1 is PRHDT and CDR2 is FYEKMQ (reference sequence). There are 12 residues in the CDR3. CDR3 amino acids: CASSLVRYEQYF. The CDR3 bases are TGTGCCAGCAGCTTAGTTCGTTACGAGCAGTACTTC.

The chain carries TRBV30 and TRBJ2-7; D remains unclear. Between the trimmed V and J ends, which lost 5 bases and 10 bases, there was a span of 15 bases. There are 11 residues in the CDR3. Per germline, CDR1 GTSNPN and CDR2 SVGIG (reference sequence). CDR3 sequence reads: CAWSEEFSQYF. The DNA of the CDR3 is TGTGCCTGGTCAGAGGAGTTCTCACAGTACTTC.

This sequence joins TRBV11-2 and TRBJ1-5, with a weak D call TRBD1 (5 bases). Trimming pared 5 bases from V and 4 bases from J, leaving 12 bases between. The CDR3 spans 14 residues. Germline V gene sequence: CDR1 SGHAT, CDR2 FQNNGV. The CDR3 sequence is CASSLDMLNQPQHF. The CDR3 region has the DNA TGTGCCAGCAGCCTGGACATGTTAAATCAGCCCCAGCATTTT.

J is TRBJ2-1 and V is TRBV7-6; 9 bases are a match to TRBD1. J gave up 2 bases and V 1 base, and 3 bases lay outside the gene matches. This CDR3 contains 16 residues. CDR1 and CDR2 (germline): SGHVS, FNYEAQ. The CDR3 bases are TGTGCCAGCAGCTTAGGGGGACAGGGCACCTACAATGAGCAGTTCTTC. It codes for CASSLGGQGTYNEQFF.

This clone was found a few times. This sequence joins TRBV5-4 and TRBJ2-2; 11 bases line up with TRBD2. The CDR3 contains 17 residues. Germline CDR1 SGHNT, CDR2 YYREEE (reference sequence). Trimming cost V 2 bases and J 0 bases; bases outside gene matches: 3. The DNA of the CDR3 is TGTGCCAGCAGCTTTCGACTAGCGGGGACGAACACCGGGGAGCTGTTTTTT. Its protein is CASSFRLAGTNTGELFF.

This chain joins TRBV5-4 and TRBJ2-3; TRBD1 matches at 9 bases. This CDR3 region has 14 residues. Germline lookup yields CDR1 SGHNT and CDR2 YYREEE (reference sequence). With V trimmed by 4 bases and J by 4 bases, 4 bases remained unmatched. In nucleotides, the CDR3 is TGTGCCAGCAGCCCGGACAGGGGCTCAGATACGCAGTATTTT. Translated, it gives CASSPDRGSDTQYF.

V and J are TRBV5-8 and TRBJ2-2; maybe TRBD1 (6 bases). The V and J ends lost 4 bases and 2 bases respectively, with 15 bases between them. Germline CDR1 SGHTS, CDR2 YDEGEE. The CDR3 covers 16 residues. CDR3 sequence reads: CASSPGHSINTGELFF. The CDR3 region has the DNA TGTGCCAGCAGCCCGGGACACTCTATTAACACCGGGGAGCTGTTTTTT.

The table lists this clone with a few counts. The chain links TRBV9 to TRBJ1-2, with 8 bases that match TRBD1. The trim removed 3 bases at V and 2 bases at J, leaving 3 bases unmatched. This CDR3 region has 14 residues. The germline V gene has CDR1 SGDLS and CDR2 YYNGEE. The DNA of the CDR3 is TGTGCCAGCAGCGCCGGACAGGGAAACTATGGCTACACCTTC. Amino acid sequence: CASSAGQGNYGYTF. Full variable domain (missing parts from reference TRBV9 and TRBJ1-2): DSGVTQTPKHLITATGQRVTLRCSPRSGDLSVYWYQQSLDQGLQFLIQYYNGEERAKGNILERFSAQQFPDLHSELNLSSLELGDSALYFCASSAGQGNYGYTFGSGTRLTVV.

This chain connects TRBV7-9 to TRBJ2-7, with TRBD1 as a possible D gene (6 bases). Between the trimmed V and J ends, which lost 0 bases and 4 bases, there was a span of 10 bases. The germline CDR1 and CDR2 sequences are SEHNR and FQNEAQ (reference sequence). The CDR3 sequence is 14 residues long. The CDR3, as DNA: TGTGCCAGCAGCTTAGCTGGGGGCGTATACGAGCAGTACTTC. This codes for CASSLAGGVYEQYF. Based on the CDR3 plus reference TRBV7-9 and TRBJ2-7, the full variable domain is DTGVSQNPRHKITKRGQNVTFRCDPISEHNRLYWYRQTLGQGPEFLTYFQNEAQLEKSRLLSDRFSAERPKGSFSTLEIQRTEQGDSAMYLCASSLAGGVYEQYFGPGTRLTVT.

The genes are TRBV5-6 and TRBJ2-1, with D hard to call. The CDR3 contains 13 residues. Germline CDR1 SGHDT, CDR2 YYEEEE. V dropped 0 bases and J dropped 7 bases, with 8 bases sitting between them. The CDR3 region is CASSLGAWNEQFF. The CDR3 nucleotides read TGTGCCAGCAGCTTGGGGGCTTGGAATGAGCAGTTCTTC.

The J gene is TRBJ1-2, the V gene TRBV3-1 (or the pseudogene TRBV3-2); a weak D match, TRBD1 (6 bases). CDR3 size: 14 residues. CDR1 and CDR2 (germline): LGHDT, YNNKEL (reference sequence). V was shortened by 11 bases and J by 4 bases, with 20 bases between the two germline ends. The CDR3 coding sequence is TGTGCCTCTAGGGACACCAAAGCTGGCTATGGCTACACCTTC. Protein product: CASRDTKAGYGYTF.

The rearrangement links TRBV3-1 (or the pseudogene TRBV3-2) to TRBJ2-7, with a possible D match to TRBD2 (5 bases). This CDR3 spans 16 amino acids. Per the germline V gene, CDR1 is LGHDT and CDR2 is YNNKEL (reference sequence). Trimming removed 0 bases from V and 2 bases from J, with 14 bases in between. The CDR3 here is CASSQEGPPGTYEQYF. The CDR3 nucleotides read TGTGCCAGCAGCCAAGAGGGTCCCCCCGGGACCTACGAGCAGTACTTC.

This clone was detected only once. It is unclear where the CDR3 begins or ends on the DNA, so no DNA is shown, and the CDR3 is as TCRdb lists it. The chain links TRBV5-1 to TRBJ2-1; the DNA was not used to check the table's D call, TRBD2. The CDR3 has 20 residues if both end residues are counted. CDR1 is SGHRS and CDR2 is YFSETQ in the germline V gene. This CDR3 reads CASSPGGGTASYFGENEQFF.

This clone has just one count. The CDR3 protein is CASSAQDNEQFF. The CDR3 DNA reads as TGTGCCAGCAGTGCTCAGGACAATGAGCAGTTCTTC. The genes are TRBV2 and TRBJ2-1; D is ambiguous. The CDR3 contains 12 residues. CDR1 SNHLY and CDR2 FYNNEI come from the germline V gene. V lost 4 bases to trimming and J lost 5 bases, with 6 bases between them.

Worth noting for this clone: Its ends do not fully match the called genes, so a read error is possible. The J gene is TRBJ2-7, the V gene TRBV11-3; TRBD1 matches 7 bases. The germline CDR1 and CDR2 sequences are SGHNT and YENEEA. CDR3 length: 13 amino acids. CDR3 in amino acids: CASRLDRDHEQYF. CDR3 DNA sequence: TGTGCCAGCAGATTAGACAGGGATCACGAGCAGTACTTC.